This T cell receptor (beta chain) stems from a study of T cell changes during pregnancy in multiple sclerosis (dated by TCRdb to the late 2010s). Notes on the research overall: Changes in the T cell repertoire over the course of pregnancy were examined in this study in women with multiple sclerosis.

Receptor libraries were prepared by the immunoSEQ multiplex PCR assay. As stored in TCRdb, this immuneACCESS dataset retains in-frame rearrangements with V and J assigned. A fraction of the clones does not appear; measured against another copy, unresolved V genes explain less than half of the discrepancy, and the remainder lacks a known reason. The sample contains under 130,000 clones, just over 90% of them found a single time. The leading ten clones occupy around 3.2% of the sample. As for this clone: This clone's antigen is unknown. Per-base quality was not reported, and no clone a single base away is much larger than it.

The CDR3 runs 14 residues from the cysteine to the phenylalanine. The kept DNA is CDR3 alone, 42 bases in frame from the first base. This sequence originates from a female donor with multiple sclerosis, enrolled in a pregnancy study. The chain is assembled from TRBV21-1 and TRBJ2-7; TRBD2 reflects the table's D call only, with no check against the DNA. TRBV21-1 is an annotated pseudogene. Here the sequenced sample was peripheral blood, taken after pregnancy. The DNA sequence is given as TGTGCCAGCACCTCCCCGGTGTTCGGTGACGAGCAGTACTTC. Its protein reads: CASTSPVFGDEQYF.